This passage covers 9 T cell receptor beta chains from one sample sequenced in a study of Ad26.COV2.S vaccination and SARS-CoV-2 variants. Specified treatment: around 19 received Ad26.COV2.S at low or high dose, single or two shots; about five received placebo; per-sample allocation not given. Day 63 following the first vaccine or placebo injection was when the samples were taken. TCRdb's table, derived via immunoSEQ multiplex PCR, lists solely in-frame clones and lacks some. There are about 480,000 clones in the sample; approximately 90% occur only once, and over 10% lies in the top ten. The material sequenced was peripheral blood, taken in a trial of Ad26.COV2.S vaccine versus placebo. The source of these receptors is a person between 18 and 60 years old who received the Ad26.COV2.S COVID-19 vaccine or a placebo.

This clone was counted between two and nine times. The chain has TRBV2 and TRBJ1-5, with D possibly matching TRBD1 (5 bases). This CDR3 spans 13 amino acids. The V gene's germline CDR1 is SNHLY and CDR2 FYNNEI. Trimming removed 8 bases from V and 2 bases from J, with 10 bases in between. In DNA form, the CDR3 reads TGTGCCAGCGGGGGACTGGGCAATCAGCCCCAGCATTTT. Encoded protein: CASGGLGNQPQHF.

The chain couples TRBV2 to TRBJ2-7, with 11 nucleotides matching TRBD2. Per germline, CDR1 SNHLY and CDR2 FYNNEI. The CDR3 is 14 residues long. V shed 9 bases, J shed 6 bases, and the junction held 10 bases outside the gene matches. CDR3: CASLGLAATGEQYF. The CDR3 nucleotides are TGTGCCAGTTTGGGACTAGCGGCCACCGGCGAGCAGTACTTC.

The genes are TRBV28 and TRBJ2-2; D gene uncertain. Between the trimmed V and J ends, which lost 7 bases and 6 bases, there was a span of 21 bases. The CDR3 contains 16 residues. Looked up from germline, CDR1 is MDHEN and CDR2 is SYDVKM. In DNA form, the CDR3 reads TGTGCCAGCATACTGTCGGGTGGACGGTCCGCCGGGGAGCTGTTTTTT. Residues: CASILSGGRSAGELFF.

This chain uses TRBV19 with TRBJ1-1, with TRBD1 as a possible D gene (6 bases). The V end lost 8 bases, the J end lost 6 bases, and 7 bases lay between the germline ends. Germline CDR1 is LNHDA and CDR2 is SQIVND (reference sequence). CDR3 length equals 10 residues. DNA for the CDR3: TGTGCCAGTGGGGGCCCTGAAGCTTTCTTT. As protein: CASGGPEAFF. Using reference TRBV19 and TRBJ1-1 for the parts outside the CDR3, the full variable domain is DGGITQSPKYLFRKEGQNVTLSCEQNLNHDAMYWYRQDPGQGLRLIYYSQIVNDFQKGDIAEGYSVSREKKESFPLTVTSAQKNPTAFYLCASGGPEAFFGQGTRLTVV.

The sample holds a few counts of this clone. This chain connects TRBV7-7 to TRBJ1-4, with 7 bases identical to TRBD1. In germline, CDR1 is SSHAT, CDR2 FNYEAQ (reference sequence). J gave up 7 bases and V 5 bases, and 10 bases lay outside the gene matches. The CDR3 is 15 amino acids. The CDR3 sequence: CASSPRTGWGEKLFF. The CDR3 region has the DNA TGTGCCAGCAGCCCGAGGACAGGATGGGGTGAAAAACTGTTTTTT.

This clone was observed a handful of times. The sample carries other DNA sequences with the same CDR3. The CDR3 is CASSLSNYGYTF. In DNA, the CDR3 is TGTGCCAGCAGTCTTTCTAACTATGGCTACACCTTC. The rearrangement links TRBV28 to TRBJ1-2, with D uncertain. Germline CDR1 is MDHEN and CDR2 is SYDVKM. With 5 bases removed from V and 0 bases from J, the gap between germline ends came to 4 bases. This CDR3 is built from 12 residues.

The rearrangement uses TRBV7-8 and TRBJ2-1, with 12 positions matching TRBD2. The CDR3 length is 15 residues. Germline assignment: CDR1 SGHVS and CDR2 FQNEAQ. V shed 3 bases, J shed 6 bases, and the junction held 3 bases outside the gene matches. The CDR3 sequence is CASSFLAGGPNEQFF. The CDR3, as DNA: TGTGCCAGCAGCTTCCTAGCGGGAGGGCCCAATGAGCAGTTCTTC. Complete variable domain (other parts from reference TRBV7-8 and TRBJ2-1): GAGVSQSPRYKVAKRGQDVALRCDPISGHVSLFWYQQALGQGPEFLTYFQNEAQLDKSGLPSDRFFAERPEGSVSTLKIQRTQQEDSAVYLCASSFLAGGPNEQFFGPGTRLTVL.

The count of this clone is one. This chain links TRBV7-9 with TRBJ2-2; possibly TRBD1 or TRBD2 for D (5 bases each). This CDR3 is built from 15 residues. V dropped 5 bases and J dropped 2 bases, with 12 bases sitting between them. Germline V gene lookup returns CDR1 SEHNR and CDR2 FQNEAQ (reference sequence). This chain's CDR3 is CASSRGRANTGELFF. The DNA for the CDR3 is TGTGCCAGCAGCCGGGGCAGGGCAAACACCGGGGAGCTGTTTTTT. Complete variable domain (other parts from reference TRBV7-9 and TRBJ2-2): DTGVSQNPRHKITKRGQNVTFRCDPISEHNRLYWYRQTLGQGPEFLTYFQNEAQLEKSRLLSDRFSAERPKGSFSTLEIQRTEQGDSAMYLCASSRGRANTGELFFGEGSRLTVL.

This clone has only one observation. The chain has TRBV7-3 and TRBJ2-1; perhaps TRBD2 as D (5 bases). The V end was cut by 4 bases, the J end by 2 bases, with 12 bases between. The CDR3 has 15 amino acids. From germline, CDR1 is SGHTA and CDR2 FQGTGA. CDR3 sequence: CASSSAGLAYNEQFF. In DNA form, the CDR3 reads TGTGCCAGCAGCTCCGCGGGCCTAGCCTACAATGAGCAGTTCTTC.